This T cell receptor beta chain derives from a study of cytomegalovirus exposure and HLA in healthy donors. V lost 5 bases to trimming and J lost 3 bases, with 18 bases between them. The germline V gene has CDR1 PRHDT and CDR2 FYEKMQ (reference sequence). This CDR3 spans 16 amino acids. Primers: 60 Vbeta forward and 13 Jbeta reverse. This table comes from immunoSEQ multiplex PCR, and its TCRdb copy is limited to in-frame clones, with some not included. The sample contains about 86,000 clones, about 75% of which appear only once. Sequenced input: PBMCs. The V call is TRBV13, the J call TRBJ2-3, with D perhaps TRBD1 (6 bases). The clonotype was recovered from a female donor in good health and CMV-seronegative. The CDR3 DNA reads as TGTGCCAGCAGCCCCCCCACAGGGCTGGGGACAGATACGCAGTATTTT. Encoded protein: CASSPPTGLGTDTQYF.